This TCR beta chain was retrieved from a study of cytomegalovirus exposure and HLA in healthy donors. Study context: Among the 400 or so donors who were genotyped, approximately 76% fell in the genetic ancestry cluster that is associated with self-reported Caucasian donors. Study-level results: Researchers reported in a later analysis that a missense DCLRE1C variant was tied to TCR beta V- and J-gene trimming. In an earlier analysis, about 90% or about 30%: the productive usage of most TCR beta V segments. The study labeled more than 150 TCR beta chains cytomegalovirus-associated.

This CDR3 spans 13 amino acids. The germline gives CDR1 SNHLY, CDR2 FYNNEI. Details on this clone: No antigen is known for it.

The PCR used 60 Vbeta and 13 Jbeta primers. Sequenced by immunoSEQ multiplex PCR; TCRdb stores in-frame clones only, minus some. Of about 160,000 clones detected, approximately 80% appear once; the ten largest clones hold 6.3%. The V gene is TRBV2, the J gene TRBJ2-1, with TRBD1 matching over 9 bases. Input material: PBMCs. This receptor was identified in a male donor in good health and CMV-seropositive. The CDR3 protein is CTGGRQGQGEQFF. The CDR3 DNA reads TGTACTGGGGGCCGGCAGGGACAGGGTGAGCAGTTCTTC.